This TCR beta chain was documented in a study of shared clonotypes between healthy human individuals. Across the whole study: In total, the donors were a couple of women and a few men aged 18 to 49. General study results and limits: Across four donors, naive CD4 shared roughly 5.1%, naive CD8 around 4%, memory CD4 roughly 2.4%, memory CD8 over 0.3%. It was the non-shared clonotypes that had lower generation probabilities than clonotypes shared by all four donors.

With respect to this clone: Its antigen is still unknown.

When replicate PCRs were run on sorted subsets, they used around 200 ng DNA, 30,000 to 35,000 T cell genomes. Sequenced by immunoSEQ multiplex PCR; TCRdb stores in-frame clones only, minus some. The sample has under 600,000 clones, 95% to 98% seen once. Terminally differentiated effector memory CD45RA+ cells were left out of the naive CD8 fraction, which was CD45RO-negative and positively selected for CCR7. CDR3 length: 15 residues. Germline V CDR1 and CDR2: LNHDA, SQIVND (reference sequence). The V and J ends lost 2 bases and 3 bases respectively, with 14 bases between them. This chain uses TRBV19 with TRBJ2-7, with D perhaps matching TRBD2 (6 bases). The sequence was obtained from a man aged 25 to 45 in good health. Sequenced: naive CD8+ T cells sorted from blood. CDR3: CASSIYGGTLYEQYF. CDR3 in DNA: TGTGCCAGTAGTATATATGGGGGGACCCTCTACGAGCAGTACTTC.